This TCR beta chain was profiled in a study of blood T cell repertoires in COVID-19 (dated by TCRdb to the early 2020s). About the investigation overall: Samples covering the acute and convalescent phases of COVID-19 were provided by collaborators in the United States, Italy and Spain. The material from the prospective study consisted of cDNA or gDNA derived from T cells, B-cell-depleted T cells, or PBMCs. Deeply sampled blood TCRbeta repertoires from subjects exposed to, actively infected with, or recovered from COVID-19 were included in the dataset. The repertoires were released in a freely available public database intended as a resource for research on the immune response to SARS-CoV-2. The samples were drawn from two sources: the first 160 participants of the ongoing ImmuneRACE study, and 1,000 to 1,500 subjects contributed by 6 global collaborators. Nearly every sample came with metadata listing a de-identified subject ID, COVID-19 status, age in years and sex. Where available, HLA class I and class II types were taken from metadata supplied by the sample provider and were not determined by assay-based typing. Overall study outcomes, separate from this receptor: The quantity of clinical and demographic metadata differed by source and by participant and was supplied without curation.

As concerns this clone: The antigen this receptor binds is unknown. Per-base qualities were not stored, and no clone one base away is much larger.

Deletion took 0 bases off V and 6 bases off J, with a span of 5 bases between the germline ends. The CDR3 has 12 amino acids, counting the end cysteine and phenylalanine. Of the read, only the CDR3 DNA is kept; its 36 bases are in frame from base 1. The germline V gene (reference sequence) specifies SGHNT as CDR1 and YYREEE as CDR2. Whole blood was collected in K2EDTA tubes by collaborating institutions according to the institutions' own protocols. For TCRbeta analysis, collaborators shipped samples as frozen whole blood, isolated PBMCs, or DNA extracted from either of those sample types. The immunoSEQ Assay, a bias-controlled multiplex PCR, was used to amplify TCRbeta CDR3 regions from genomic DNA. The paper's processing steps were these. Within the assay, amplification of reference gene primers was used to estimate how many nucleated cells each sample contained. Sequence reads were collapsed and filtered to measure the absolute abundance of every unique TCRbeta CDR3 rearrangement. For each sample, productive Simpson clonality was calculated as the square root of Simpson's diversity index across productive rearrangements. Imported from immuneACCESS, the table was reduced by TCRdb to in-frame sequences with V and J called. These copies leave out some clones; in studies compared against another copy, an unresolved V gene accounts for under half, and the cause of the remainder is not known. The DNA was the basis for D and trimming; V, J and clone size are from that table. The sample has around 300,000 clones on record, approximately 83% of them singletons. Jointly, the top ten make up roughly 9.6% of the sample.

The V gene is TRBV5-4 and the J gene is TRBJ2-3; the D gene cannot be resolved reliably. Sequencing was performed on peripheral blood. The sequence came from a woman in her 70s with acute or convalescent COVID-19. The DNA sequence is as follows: TGTGCCAGCAGCTTGGGGCTTGATACGCAGTATTTT. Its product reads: CASSLGLDTQYF.